This T cell receptor (beta chain) was recovered during a study of response to subunit inactivated influenza vaccine. The V gene's germline CDR1 is LGHDT and CDR2 YNNKEL (reference sequence). This CDR3 is built from 15 residues. V was cut by 4 bases and J by 1 base, with 13 bases left in between. TCRdb itself ran the RT-PCR reads through MiXCR, one entry per CDR3 protein. Of just under 550,000 distinct CDR3 sequences in the sample, approximately 20% were seen once. A few counts support this clonotype. These data were also reused for a study on T cells expressing NK-cell markers. That work states: Libraries used 5'RACE template switching adding universal primer site and UMIs.

The source was CD4+ T cells sorted from PBMCs, collected roughly 13 days after vaccination. The receptor comes from a man aged 50 to 59 who received an inactivated influenza vaccine. The chain uses TRBV3-1 and TRBJ1-1; a possible D gene is TRBD1 (6 bases). The CDR3 nucleotides are TGTGCCAGCAGCCCCAGGGGTCCCTGGAACACTGAAGCTTTCTTT. Translating gives CASSPRGPWNTEAFF.